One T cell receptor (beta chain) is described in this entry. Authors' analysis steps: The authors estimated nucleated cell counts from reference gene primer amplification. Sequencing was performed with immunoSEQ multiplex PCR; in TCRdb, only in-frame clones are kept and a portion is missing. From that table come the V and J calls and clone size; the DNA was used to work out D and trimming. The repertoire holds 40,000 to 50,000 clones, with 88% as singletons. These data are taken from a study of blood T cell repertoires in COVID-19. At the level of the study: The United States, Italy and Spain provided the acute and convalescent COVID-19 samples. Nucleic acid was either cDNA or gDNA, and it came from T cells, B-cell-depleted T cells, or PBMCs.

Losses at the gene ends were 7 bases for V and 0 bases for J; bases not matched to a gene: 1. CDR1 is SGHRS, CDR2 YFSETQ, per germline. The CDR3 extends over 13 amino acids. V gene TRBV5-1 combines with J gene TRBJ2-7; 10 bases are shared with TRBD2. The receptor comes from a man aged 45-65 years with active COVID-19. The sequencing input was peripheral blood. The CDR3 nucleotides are TGCGCCAGCGGACTAGCGGCCTCCTACGAGCAGTACTTC. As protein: CASGLAASYEQYF.